This T cell receptor (beta chain) was sequenced for a study of CD8 T cells in ankylosing spondylitis. Using quantitative 5'-RACE with molecular barcodes, the authors made TCR beta libraries. TCRdb independently ran MiXCR on the 5' RACE reads; one entry per CDR3 protein. The table lists 130,000 or so distinct CDR3 sequences, about an eighth of them singletons. This CDR3 has 13 amino acids. Trimming removed 8 bases at V and 9 bases at J, with 17 bases between. Germline CDR1 SEHNR, CDR2 FQNEAQ (reference sequence). In its sample, this clonotype was seen many times. What it binds is not known. General study findings and limits: In ankylosing spondylitis blood, a motif of roughly 8 highly homologous TCR beta variants appeared characteristic. As reported, disease-linked clones showed significant enrichment in matched ankylosing spondylitis synovial fluid.

The chain uses TRBV7-9 and TRBJ1-5, with D perhaps TRBD1 (5 bases). The receptor was isolated from a female donor with ankylosing spondylitis or in good health (not recorded which). Sequencing used blood, either unsorted or a sorted T cell fraction (not recorded which). DNA of the CDR3: TGTGCCAGCTCCGTAGGGACCTTTGGGCCCCAGCATTTT. Translation: CASSVGTFGPQHF.